The present entry profiles one T cell receptor beta chain with its context. What antigen it recognizes has not been identified. The gene nomenclature and germline references here are murine. The read ends 4 residues before the CDR3 terminus; that terminus is restored from the germline J gene. Library creation used the immunoSEQ multiplex PCR assay. RNA was extracted from all samples and reverse transcribed into cDNA, which served as template for TCR sequencing. First-strand cDNA was synthesized with SuperScript III using a 2:1 mix of oligo-dT and random hexamers. A synthetic immune receptor repertoire was used to gauge amplification bias, and whatever bias remained was removed computationally. Sequencing of the libraries was done on Illumina HiSeq using 60 bp reads that spanned the CDR3 and were read from J toward V. Per the authors' processing: Raw reads were preprocessed to remove errors, and CDR3 was defined according to IMGT conventions as the region from the conserved cysteine to phenylalanine. Clonality was calculated as 1 minus Shannon entropy normalized by log2 of the number of productive unique TCRs. Whether each scalp clone was CD4 or CD8 was inferred by checking scalp TCRbeta sequences against the CD4 and CD8 repertoires from sorted blood. TCRdb stores this immuneACCESS table with in-frame sequences only. Part of the clones is absent; in the studies checked, under half of the shortfall reflects unresolved V genes, and no reason is known for the rest. The V and J calls and clone size are taken from that table; D and trimming were inferred from the DNA. The table for this sample lists roughly 260,000 clones, none of them counted only once. The top ten clonotypes cover around 1.2% of the sample.

The CDR1 and CDR2 encoded by the germline V gene are NNHDY and SYVADS. The CDR3 starts with the cysteine, ends with the phenylalanine, and has 14 residues. The DNA shown is the part of the CDR3 that was read: 30 bases, in frame from base 1. V lost 2 bases and J lost 2 bases, and the count of bases not matched to a germline gene is 2. The data stem from a study of CD8+ T cells in alopecia areata listed by TCRdb under 2018. As for the study more broadly: Female C3H/HeJ recipients, roughly 6-10 weeks old, were grafted with skin from C3H/HeJ donors with spontaneous alopecia (about 6-13 months old). TCRbeta CDR3 regions were amplified by immunoSEQ multiplex PCR with 35 Vbeta forward and 13 Jbeta reverse primers. To study T cell clonal expansion in alopecia areata, the researchers applied high-throughput TCRbeta sequencing to both the C3H/HeJ mouse model and human patients. Clonality in the scalp was compared among normal scalp (n=4), patchy alopecia areata scalp (n=8), and alopecia totalis/universalis scalp (n=8). On the human side, TCRbeta sequencing was run on scalp tissue and on sorted CD4+ and CD8+ peripheral blood T cells from healthy controls and from alopecia areata patients with either patchy or totalis/universalis disease. The RNA source kit depended on sample type: the PAXgene miRNA kit for fixed scalp, the miRNeasy kit for PBMCs, and the RNeasy kit for mouse skin.

Cells from mouse cutaneous lymph nodes were pooled, stained for CD4, CD8alpha, NKG2D, NKG2ACE and other markers, and then sorted on a BD Influx. What the work shows at the level of the full study, not this receptor alone: Lesional scalp, especially in alopecia totalis/universalis, showed higher clonality and more expanded CD8+ clones than normal scalp, suggesting antigenic drive. Resident alphabeta T cells in normal human skin are also sequenced, complicating scalp TCR repertoire analysis, unlike mouse skin dominated by gammadelta T cells. Compared with mice, TCR sequences shared between patients were less clear, possibly partly because of HLA diversity across the patient population.

This clonotype originated in a C3H/HeJ mouse with alopecia areata. The strain carries MHC haplotype H2-k. This chain is built from TRBV13-3 and TRBJ2-5; 7 central bases correspond to TRBD2. The sample taken for sequencing was CD4+ T cells sorted from a lymph node. The sequenced CDR3 bases are TGTGCCAGCAGTGAACCTGGGGGCCAAGAC. Translation gives CASSEPGGQD. The whole CDR3 sequence is CASSEPGGQDTQYF.